This T cell receptor (beta chain) was identified during a study of beta chain features in type 1 diabetes. Broader study findings: Type 1 diabetes patients showed a moderate but significant shortening of TCRB CDR3s in all four CD4+ subsets. HLA effects on TCRB rearrangement stayed unresolved here. Possible PCR preference for shorter templates applied equally to patients and controls. Researchers reported that naive, central memory and Treg TCRB repertoires appeared more similar in patients than in healthy donors.

The trim removed 6 bases at V and 4 bases at J, leaving 6 bases unmatched. This CDR3 has 14 residues. Germline CDR1 is MDHEN and CDR2 is SYDVKM. Expressed TCRB transcripts were sequenced because the entire RNA isolate underwent reverse transcription. The study sequenced naive, central memory and regulatory T cell samples to an average of approximately 4 million reads. Method: immunoSEQ multiplex PCR; TCRdb's copy keeps in-frame clones and lacks some. The table includes around 250,000 clones, roughly an eighth detected once. This clone was detected a few times. Antigen specificity is unknown. The V gene is TRBV28, the J gene TRBJ2-7; TRBD2 matches 10 bases. The material sequenced was naive CD4+ T cells from blood. The clonotype was recovered from a man aged 25 to 40 with type 1 diabetes. The CDR3 bases are TGTGCCAGCAGCACTCTAGCGGGAGTATACGAGCAGTACTTC. This codes for CASSTLAGVYEQYF.